This TCR beta chain came from a study of T cell clones after liver transplantation. Study details: In this trial, immunosuppression withdrawal was attempted within 2 years of liver transplant. Pre-transplant mixed lymphocyte reactions yielded third-party-reactive TCRbeta sequences as comparators for graft-donor-reactive sequences. Study results and caveats: Graft donor-reactive T cells possibly entered the graft instead of undergoing deletion.

Unstimulated PBMCs were sorted into CD3+CD4+ and CD3+CD8+ populations. As to this clone: Its antigen remains unidentified.

Generated by immunoSEQ multiplex PCR, the TCRdb table keeps only in-frame clones and is missing some. This table has 20,000 to 25,000 clones, 93% appearing once. With 4 bases clipped from V and 2 bases from J, the junction kept 4 bases outside the gene matches. The CDR3 sequence is 14 residues long. Germline V gives CDR1 MNHEY, CDR2 SMNVEV (reference sequence). The chain carries TRBV27 and TRBJ2-7, with 8 bases fitting TRBD1. The source of this sequence is a human patient who received a liver transplant. The graft donor may have contributed some T cells. Sequences were derived from CD8+ T cells from blood, sampled less than 27 months after liver transplant. For the CDR3, the DNA is TGTGCCAGCAGTTGGGGGACAGGTCCCTACGAGCAGTACTTC. Encoded protein: CASSWGTGPYEQYF.